This T cell receptor (beta chain) was observed in a study of T cell responses to AZD1222 COVID-19 vaccine. Notes on the study in general: Donors skewed white British and female; clonal diversity was possibly underestimated. The study sampled repertoires only after the peak T cell response. Epitopes outside B.1.351 and B.1.1.7 mutated regions reportedly drew nearly half of spike TCRs.

Method: immunoSEQ multiplex PCR; TCRdb's copy keeps in-frame clones and lacks some. Here the sample spans roughly 85,000 clones, around nine tenths being singletons. For this clone: Its cognate antigen is unknown.

This clonotype was obtained from an adult who received the AZD1222 COVID-19 vaccine. The source was peripheral blood, collected 28 days after the second AZD1222 dose.

DNA for the CDR3: TGTGCCAGCAGTAGCGGGGGGGGGACTGAAGCTTTCTTT. Its protein is CASSSGGGTEAFF. This sequence joins TRBV12-3 or TRBV12-4 and TRBJ1-1, with TRBD1 as a possible D gene (5 bases). CDR3 length: 13 residues. V shed 5 bases and J shed 5 bases, with 12 bases lying between them.